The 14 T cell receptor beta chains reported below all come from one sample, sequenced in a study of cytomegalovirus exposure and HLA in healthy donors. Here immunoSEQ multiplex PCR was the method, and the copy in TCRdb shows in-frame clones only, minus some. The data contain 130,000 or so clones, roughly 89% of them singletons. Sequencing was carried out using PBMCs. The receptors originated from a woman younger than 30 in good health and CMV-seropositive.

The CDR3 nucleotides read TGTGCCAGCTCACCAACGGGGGGGACAGATACGCAGTATTTT. It codes for CASSPTGGTDTQYF. V and J are TRBV18 and TRBJ2-3, with 8 bases matching TRBD2. The CDR3 runs to 14 residues. Germline V CDR1 and CDR2: KGHSH, LQKENI. V shed 2 bases and J 3 bases; nucleotides not matched to a gene: 1.

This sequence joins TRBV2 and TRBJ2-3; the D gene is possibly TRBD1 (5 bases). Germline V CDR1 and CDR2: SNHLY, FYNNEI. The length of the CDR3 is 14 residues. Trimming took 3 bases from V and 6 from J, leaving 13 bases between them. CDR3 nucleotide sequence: TGTGCCAGCAGTGAGGGGCAACAGGTTGATACGCAGTATTTT. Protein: CASSEGQQVDTQYF.

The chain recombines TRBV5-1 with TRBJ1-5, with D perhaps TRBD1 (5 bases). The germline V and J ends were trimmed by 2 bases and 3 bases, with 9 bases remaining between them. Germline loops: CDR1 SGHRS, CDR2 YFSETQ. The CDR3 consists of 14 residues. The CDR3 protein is CASSLGGDNQPQHF. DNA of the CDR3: TGCGCCAGCAGCTTAGGAGGGGACAATCAGCCCCAGCATTTT.

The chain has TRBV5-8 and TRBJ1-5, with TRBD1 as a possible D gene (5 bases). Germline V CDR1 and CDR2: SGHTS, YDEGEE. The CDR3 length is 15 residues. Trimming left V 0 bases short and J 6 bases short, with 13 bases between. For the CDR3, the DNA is TGTGCCAGCAGCTTGGCACGCAGGGTCTCTCAGCCCCAGCATTTT. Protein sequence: CASSLARRVSQPQHF.

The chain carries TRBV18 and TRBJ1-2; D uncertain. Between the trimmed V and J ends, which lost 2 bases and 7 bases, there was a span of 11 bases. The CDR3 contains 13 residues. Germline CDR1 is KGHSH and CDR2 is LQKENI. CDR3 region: CASSPNKEVGYTF. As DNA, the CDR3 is TGTGCCAGCTCACCAAACAAGGAGGTTGGCTACACCTTC.

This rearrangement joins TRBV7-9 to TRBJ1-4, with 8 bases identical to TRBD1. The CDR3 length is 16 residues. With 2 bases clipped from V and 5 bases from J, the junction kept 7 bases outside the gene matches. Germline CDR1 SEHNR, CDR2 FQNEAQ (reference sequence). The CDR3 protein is CASSLLRGTGNEKLFF. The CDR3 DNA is TGTGCCAGCAGCTTACTTCGTGGGACAGGCAATGAAAAACTGTTTTTT. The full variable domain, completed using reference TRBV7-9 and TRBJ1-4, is DTGVSQNPRHKITKRGQNVTFRCDPISEHNRLYWYRQTLGQGPEFLTYFQNEAQLEKSRLLSDRFSAERPKGSFSTLEIQRTEQGDSAMYLCASSLLRGTGNEKLFFGSGTQLSVL.

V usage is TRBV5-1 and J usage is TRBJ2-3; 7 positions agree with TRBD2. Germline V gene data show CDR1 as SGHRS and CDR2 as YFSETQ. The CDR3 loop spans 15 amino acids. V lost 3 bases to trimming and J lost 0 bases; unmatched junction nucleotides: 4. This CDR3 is CASSSAGYSTDTQYF. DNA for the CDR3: TGCGCCAGCAGCTCAGCGGGGTATAGCACAGATACGCAGTATTTT.

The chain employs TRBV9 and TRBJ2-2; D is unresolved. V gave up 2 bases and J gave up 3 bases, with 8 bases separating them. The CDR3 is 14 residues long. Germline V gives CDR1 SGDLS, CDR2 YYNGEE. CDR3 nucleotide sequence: TGTGCCAGCAGCGTGCCCCCGGACACCGGGGAGCTGTTTTTT. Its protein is CASSVPPDTGELFF.

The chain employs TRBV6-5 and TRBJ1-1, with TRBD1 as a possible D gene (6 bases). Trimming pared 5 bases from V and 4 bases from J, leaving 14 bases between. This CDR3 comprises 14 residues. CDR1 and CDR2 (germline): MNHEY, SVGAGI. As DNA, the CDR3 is TGTGCCAGCAGTCCCAGGGGCGATAGCACTGAAGCTTTCTTT. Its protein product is CASSPRGDSTEAFF.

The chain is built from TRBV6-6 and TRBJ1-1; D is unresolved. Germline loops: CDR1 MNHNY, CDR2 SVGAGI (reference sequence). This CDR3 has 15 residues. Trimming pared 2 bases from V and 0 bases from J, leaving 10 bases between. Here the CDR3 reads CASSYGSGMNTEAFF. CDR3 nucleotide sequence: TGTGCCAGCAGTTACGGTTCAGGAATGAACACTGAAGCTTTCTTT.

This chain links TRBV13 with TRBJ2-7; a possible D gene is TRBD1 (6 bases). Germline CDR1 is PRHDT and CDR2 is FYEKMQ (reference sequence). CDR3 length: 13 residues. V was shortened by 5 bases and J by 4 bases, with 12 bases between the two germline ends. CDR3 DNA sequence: TGTGCCAGCAGCCCCGAGGGGGATTACGAGCAGTACTTC. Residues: CASSPEGDYEQYF.

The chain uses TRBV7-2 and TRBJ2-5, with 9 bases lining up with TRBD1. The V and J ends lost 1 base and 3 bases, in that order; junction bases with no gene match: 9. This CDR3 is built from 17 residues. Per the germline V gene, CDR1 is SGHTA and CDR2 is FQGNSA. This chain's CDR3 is CASSLVGGQGLKETQYF. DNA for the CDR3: TGTGCCAGCAGCTTAGTCGGAGGACAGGGGCTCAAAGAGACCCAGTACTTC.

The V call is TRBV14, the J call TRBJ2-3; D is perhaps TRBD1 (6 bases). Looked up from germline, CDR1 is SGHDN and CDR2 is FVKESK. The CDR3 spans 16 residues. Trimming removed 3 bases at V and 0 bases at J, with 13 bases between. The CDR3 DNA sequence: TGTGCCAGCAGCCAGTACGGGACAAAAAGCACAGATACGCAGTATTTT. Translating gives CASSQYGTKSTDTQYF.

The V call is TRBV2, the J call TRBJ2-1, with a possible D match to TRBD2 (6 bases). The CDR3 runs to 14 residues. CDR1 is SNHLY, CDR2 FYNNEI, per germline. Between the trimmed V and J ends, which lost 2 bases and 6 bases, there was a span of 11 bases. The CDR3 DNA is TGTGCCAGCAGTGAATGGCGGGGCCGCAATGAGCAGTTCTTC. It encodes CASSEWRGRNEQFF.